This T cell receptor (beta chain) originates from a study of human T cells and chemical hapten exposure. Using its own MiXCR run on the RACE reads, TCRdb lists one record per CDR3 protein. The table includes approximately 52,000 distinct CDR3 sequences, roughly a tenth detected once. V lost 6 bases and J 6 bases, leaving 9 bases between the germline ends. CDR1 is MNHEY and CDR2 is SMNVEV in the germline V gene (reference sequence). CDR3 length: 13 amino acids. Time point specified: pre-sensitization, week 0. The treatment is: therapeutic diphenylcyclopropenone sensitization with weekly scalp DPC. The sample holds many counts of this clonotype.

The V and J genes are TRBV27 and TRBJ1-6; D not resolved. This TCR derives from a woman aged 40 to 50 with alopecia areata. Some clones in this sample may be carry-over from other donors' samples. The sequenced sample was whole blood, obtained in connection with sensitization to the hapten diphenylcyclopropenone (DPC). CDR3 coding DNA: TGTGCCAGCAGCCATAAGACTAATTCACCCCTCCACTTT. This gives the protein CASSHKTNSPLHF.